The next 6 T cell receptor beta chains were all read from a single sample in a study of blood T cell repertoires in COVID-19. The repertoire was sequenced with immunoSEQ multiplex PCR; TCRdb's copy has only in-frame clones and lacks some. The sample lists more than 85,000 clones, more than 70% seen once, with about 24% in the top ten. Sequencing input: peripheral blood. The receptor source for this set is a man between 70 and 80 years old with acute or convalescent COVID-19.

This clone has a single count. The V gene is TRBV6-5, the J gene TRBJ2-4; 8 bases align to TRBD1. CDR1 and CDR2 (germline): MNHEY, SVGAGI. CDR3 length: 15 residues. V lost 6 bases and J lost 1; bases outside the gene matches: 5. CDR3: CASSQGAGAKNIQYF. The CDR3 DNA reads TGTGCCAGCAGCCAGGGGGCTGGGGCCAAAAACATTCAGTACTTC.

The genes are TRBV19 and TRBJ2-3; possible D gene TRBD2, 6 bases. Germline assignment: CDR1 LNHDA and CDR2 SQIVND (reference sequence). This CDR3 region has 13 residues. V was trimmed by 5 bases and J by 1 base, leaving 7 bases between them. Here the CDR3 DNA reads TGTGCCAGTAGTTGGGAGGGCACAGATACGCAGTATTTT. It yields the protein CASSWEGTDTQYF. Variable domain in full (rest from reference TRBV19 and TRBJ2-3): DGGITQSPKYLFRKEGQNVTLSCEQNLNHDAMYWYRQDPGQGLRLIYYSQIVNDFQKGDIAEGYSVSREKKESFPLTVTSAQKNPTAFYLCASSWEGTDTQYFGPGTRLTVL.

The rearrangement links TRBV7-2 to TRBJ2-1; a weak D match, TRBD1 (6 bases). Germline assignment: CDR1 SGHTA and CDR2 FQGNSA. The CDR3 has 15 residues. With 3 bases removed from V and 0 bases from J, the gap between germline ends came to 9 bases. As DNA, the CDR3 is TGTGCCAGCAGCTTCCGGGACACCTCCTACAATGAGCAGTTCTTC. Its protein is CASSFRDTSYNEQFF.

The genes are TRBV30 and TRBJ1-6; tentatively, D is TRBD1 (6 bases). Looked up from germline, CDR1 is GTSNPN and CDR2 is SVGIG (reference sequence). V was clipped by 1 base and J by 6 bases, with 19 bases between them. The CDR3 is made up of 17 amino acids. Here the CDR3 reads CAWSAPLTGTFNSPLHF. In DNA, the CDR3 is TGTGCCTGGAGTGCCCCGCTTACAGGGACCTTTAATTCACCCCTCCACTTT.

This rearrangement joins TRBV12-5 to TRBJ2-1; no reliable D call. CDR1 is LGHNT and CDR2 is FRNRAP in the germline V gene. V lost 1 base and J lost 9, with 4 bases in between. The CDR3 covers 11 residues. Here the CDR3 reads CASGLAGEQFF. The CDR3 coding sequence is TGTGCTAGTGGTTTGGCGGGTGAGCAGTTCTTC.

The rearrangement joins TRBV9 to TRBJ2-7; 13 bases are shared with TRBD2. The CDR3 covers 16 residues. CDR1 SGDLS and CDR2 YYNGEE come from the germline V gene. V shed 4 bases and J 5 bases; nucleotides not matched to a gene: 9. The CDR3 sequence is CASSTMRTSGRHEQYF. The CDR3 DNA is TGTGCCAGCAGCACCATGAGGACTAGCGGGAGACACGAGCAGTACTTC.